The T cell receptor (beta chain) under discussion was sequenced for a study of T cells in Graves' hyperthyroidism and ophthalmopathy. RNA transcripts were the template for amplifying TCR beta CDR3 regions. A first-round RT-PCR of the TCR CDR3 used the HTBI primer set. TCRdb redid the calling of the multiplex PCR reads with MiXCR, one entry per CDR3 protein. Here the sample spans 350,000 to 400,000 distinct CDR3 sequences, approximately 15% being singletons. V gave up 0 bases and J gave up 0 bases; unmatched junction bases: 7. The CDR3 consists of 19 residues. Germline CDR1 is MGHRA and CDR2 is YSYEKL. Source material for PBMCs was more than 7.5 ml fresh peripheral blood. This clonotype has only a few counts.

The V call is TRBV4-1, the J call TRBJ2-1, with 11 bases matching TRBD2. Sample: blood. The origin of this receptor is a woman aged 55 to 70 with Graves' hyperthyroidism. The CDR3 protein is CASSQEGGTSGSSYNEQFF. The CDR3 DNA reads TGCGCCAGCAGCCAAGAGGGAGGGACTAGCGGAAGCTCCTACAATGAGCAGTTCTTC.